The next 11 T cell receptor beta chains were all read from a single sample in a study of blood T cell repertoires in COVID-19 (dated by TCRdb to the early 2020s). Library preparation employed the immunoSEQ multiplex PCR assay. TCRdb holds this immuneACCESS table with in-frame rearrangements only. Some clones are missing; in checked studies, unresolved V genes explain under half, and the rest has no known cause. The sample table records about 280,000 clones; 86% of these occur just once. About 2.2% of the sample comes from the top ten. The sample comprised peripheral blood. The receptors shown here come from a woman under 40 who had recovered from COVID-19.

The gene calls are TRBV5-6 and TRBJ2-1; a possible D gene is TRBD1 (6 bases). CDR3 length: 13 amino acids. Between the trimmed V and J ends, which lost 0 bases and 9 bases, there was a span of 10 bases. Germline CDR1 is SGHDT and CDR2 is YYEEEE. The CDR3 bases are TGTGCCAGCAGCTTGGAGTTAGGGGGTGAGCAGTTCTTC. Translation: CASSLELGGEQFF.

CDR3 region: CASTPGLAFAEQYF. In nucleotides, the CDR3 is TGTGCCAGCACCCCGGGACTAGCGTTCGCCGAGCAGTACTTC. V gene TRBV5-6 combines with J gene TRBJ2-7, with 10 bases fitting TRBD2. The germline V gene has CDR1 SGHDT and CDR2 YYEEEE. There are 14 residues in the CDR3. After removal of 6 bases from V and 6 bases from J, the junction contained 9 bases not matched to a gene.

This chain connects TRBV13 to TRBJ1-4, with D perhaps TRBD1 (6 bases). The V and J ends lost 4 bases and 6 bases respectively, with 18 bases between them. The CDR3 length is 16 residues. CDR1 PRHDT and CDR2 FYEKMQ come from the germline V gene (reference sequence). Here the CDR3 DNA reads TGTGCCAGCAGCTGGGCAAGGGGGAAAATGGATGAAAAACTGTTTTTT. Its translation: CASSWARGKMDEKLFF.

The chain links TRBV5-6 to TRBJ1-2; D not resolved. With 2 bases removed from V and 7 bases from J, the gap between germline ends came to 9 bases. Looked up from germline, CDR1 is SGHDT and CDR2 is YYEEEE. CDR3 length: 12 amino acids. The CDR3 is CASSFQAGGYTF. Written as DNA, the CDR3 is TGTGCCAGCAGCTTCCAGGCGGGTGGCTACACCTTC.

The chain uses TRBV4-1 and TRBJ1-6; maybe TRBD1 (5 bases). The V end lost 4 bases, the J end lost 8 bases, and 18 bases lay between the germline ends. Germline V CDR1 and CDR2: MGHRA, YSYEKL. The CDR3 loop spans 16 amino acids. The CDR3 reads CASSRGTGQVYSPLHF. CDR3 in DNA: TGCGCCAGCAGCCGGGGAACCGGACAAGTCTATTCACCCCTCCACTTT.

CDR3 amino acids: CASRNNRWEAFF. The CDR3 nucleotides are TGTGCCAGTAGGAATAACAGGTGGGAAGCTTTCTTT. V is TRBV19 and J is TRBJ1-1; the D gene is possibly TRBD1 (5 bases). In germline, CDR1 is LNHDA, CDR2 SQIVND (reference sequence). The CDR3 length is 12 residues. V was cut by 6 bases and J by 8 bases, with 13 bases left in between.

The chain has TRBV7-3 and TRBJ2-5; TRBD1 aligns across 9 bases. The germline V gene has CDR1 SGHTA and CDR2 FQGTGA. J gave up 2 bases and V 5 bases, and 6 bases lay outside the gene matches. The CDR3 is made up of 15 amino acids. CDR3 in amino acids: CASSPQTGGQETQYF. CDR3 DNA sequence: TGTGCCAGCAGCCCTCAGACAGGGGGGCAAGAGACCCAGTACTTC.

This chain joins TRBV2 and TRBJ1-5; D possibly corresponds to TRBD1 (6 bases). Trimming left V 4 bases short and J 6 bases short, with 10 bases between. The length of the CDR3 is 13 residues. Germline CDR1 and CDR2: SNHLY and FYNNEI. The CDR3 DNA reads TGTGCCAGCAGTGGAGGGGGTGCTCAGCCCCAGCATTTT. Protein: CASSGGGAQPQHF.

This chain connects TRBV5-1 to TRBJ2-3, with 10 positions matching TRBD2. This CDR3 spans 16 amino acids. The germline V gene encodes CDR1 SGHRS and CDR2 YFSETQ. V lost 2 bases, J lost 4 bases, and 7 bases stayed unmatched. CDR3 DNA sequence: TGCGCCAGCAGCTTATCTAGCGGGAGTTTACCAGATACGCAGTATTTT. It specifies CASSLSSGSLPDTQYF.

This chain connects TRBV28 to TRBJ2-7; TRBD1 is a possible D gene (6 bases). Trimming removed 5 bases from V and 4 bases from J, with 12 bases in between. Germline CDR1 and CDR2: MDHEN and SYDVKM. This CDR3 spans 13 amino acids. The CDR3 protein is CASSQSRGYEQYF. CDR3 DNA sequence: TGTGCCAGCAGTCAATCCAGGGGTTACGAGCAGTACTTC.

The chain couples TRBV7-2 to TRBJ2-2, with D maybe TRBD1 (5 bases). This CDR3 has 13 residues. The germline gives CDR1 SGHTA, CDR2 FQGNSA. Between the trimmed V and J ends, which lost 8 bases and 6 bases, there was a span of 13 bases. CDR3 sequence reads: CASYRQFAGELFF. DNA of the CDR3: TGTGCCAGCTACAGGCAGTTCGCCGGGGAGCTGTTTTTT.